One and the same sample provided the 13 T cell receptor beta chains below, sequenced in a study of blood T cell repertoires in COVID-19. TCRdb keeps only in-frame clones here, not all; method: immunoSEQ multiplex PCR. Of 250,000 to 350,000 clones in the sample, 90% are singletons; the top ten hold 0.95% to 1.2%. Specimen: PBMCs or T cells enriched from blood (not recorded which). These receptor sequences come from a woman aged 25 to 39 who had recovered from COVID-19.

The chain carries TRBV5-6 and TRBJ2-7, with D perhaps TRBD2 (6 bases). The CDR3 covers 14 residues. Trimming shortened V by 0 bases and J by 2 bases, and 9 bases separated the two germline ends. The V gene's germline CDR1 is SGHDT and CDR2 YYEEEE. The CDR3 loop reads CASSLGASAYEQYF. CDR3 nucleotides: TGTGCCAGCAGCTTGGGCGCTAGCGCCTACGAGCAGTACTTC.

The chain carries TRBV20-1 and TRBJ1-4, with D perhaps TRBD1 (5 bases). Germline lookup yields CDR1 DFQATT and CDR2 SNEGSKA (reference sequence). The V end was cut by 1 base, the J end by 17 bases, with 11 bases between. The CDR3 sequence is 10 residues long. CDR3 residues: CSARGGLQFF. The CDR3 DNA reads as TGCAGTGCTAGAGGGGGCCTACAATTTTTT.

V is TRBV7-2 and J is TRBJ2-1; 15 nucleotides agree with TRBD2. The CDR3 is 17 residues long. V gave up 1 base and J gave up 7 bases; unmatched junction bases: 5. Germline V CDR1 and CDR2: SGHTA, FQGNSA. The CDR3 coding sequence is TGTGCCAGCAGCTTAGTGGGACTAGCGGGAGGAGGTAATGAGCAGTTCTTC. Amino acids: CASSLVGLAGGGNEQFF.

The V call is TRBV9, the J call TRBJ2-1, with 8 bases that match TRBD2. Germline trimming cut 3 bases from V and 12 bases from J; bases unmatched to any gene: 2. The CDR3 length is 11 residues. In germline, CDR1 is SGDLS, CDR2 YYNGEE. CDR3 nucleotide sequence: TGTGCCAGCAGCGCCGGGACTAGGCAGTTCTTC. Its protein product is CASSAGTRQFF.

V gene TRBV28 combines with J gene TRBJ1-3, with D tentatively TRBD1 (6 bases). Per germline, CDR1 MDHEN and CDR2 SYDVKM. This CDR3 is built from 18 residues. Trimming shortened V by 5 bases and J by 0 bases, and 20 bases separated the two germline ends. This chain's CDR3 is CASSGRTASQYSGNTIYF. The CDR3 bases are TGTGCCAGCAGTGGAAGGACAGCCAGCCAATACTCTGGAAACACCATATATTTT.

The chain joins TRBV7-6 to TRBJ1-5; the match to TRBD1 covers 9 bases. Germline loops: CDR1 SGHVS, CDR2 FNYEAQ. The ends lost 5 bases at V and 4 bases at J; junction bases unmatched: 3. The CDR3 loop spans 14 amino acids. The CDR3 DNA reads TGTGCCAGCAGCCCGACAGGGGGGAATCAGCCCCAGCATTTT. This sequence encodes CASSPTGGNQPQHF.

This clone is a singleton in its sample. The V gene is TRBV18, the J gene TRBJ2-7, with D possibly being TRBD1 (5 bases). With 3 bases removed from V and 5 bases from J, the gap between germline ends came to 8 bases. Germline assignment: CDR1 KGHSH and CDR2 LQKENI. The CDR3 consists of 12 residues. The CDR3 protein is CASSPQGDEQYF. CDR3 bases: TGTGCCAGCTCACCCCAGGGTGACGAGCAGTACTTC.

This chain connects TRBV27 to TRBJ2-7, with TRBD2 identical over 7 bases. V dropped 5 bases and J dropped 6; count of bases not matched to a gene: 13. The CDR3 consists of 15 residues. Germline assignment: CDR1 MNHEY and CDR2 SMNVEV (reference sequence). CDR3 residues: CASSQLAIQASEQYF. The CDR3 nucleotides are TGTGCCAGCAGTCAACTAGCGATCCAGGCCTCCGAGCAGTACTTC.

V is TRBV30 and J is TRBJ2-2; TRBD2 agrees at 10 bases. The germline gives CDR1 GTSNPN, CDR2 SVGIG (reference sequence). CDR3 length: 15 amino acids. Trimming at V came to 7 bases and at J to 2 bases, leaving 7 bases not matched to a gene. The CDR3 DNA reads as TGTGCCTCGGAGTGGACTAGCGGTAACACCGGGGAGCTGTTTTTT. Translated, it gives CASEWTSGNTGELFF.

The chain couples TRBV5-1 to TRBJ2-7; D might be TRBD1 (6 bases). With 1 base removed from V and 7 bases from J, the gap between germline ends came to 12 bases. CDR3 length: 13 amino acids. Germline CDR1 and CDR2: SGHRS and YFSETQ. CDR3 residues: CASSLMTQGEQYF. The CDR3 DNA follows: TGCGCCAGCAGCTTGATGACCCAGGGGGAGCAGTACTTC. The variable domain in full, with the rest retrieved from reference TRBV5-1 and TRBJ2-7, is KAGVTQTPRYLIKTRGQQVTLSCSPISGHRSVSWYQQTPGQGLQFLFEYFSETQRNKGNFPGRFSGRQFSNSRSEMNVSTLELGDSALYLCASSLMTQGEQYFGPGTRLTVT.

The J gene is TRBJ2-6, the V gene TRBV19; D possibly corresponds to TRBD1 (5 bases). The V gene's germline CDR1 is LNHDA and CDR2 SQIVND (reference sequence). CDR3 length: 20 residues. Deletions cut 6 bases from V and 0 bases from J, with 24 bases between. This CDR3 is CASRPVGQGTSVSGANVLTF. CDR3 sequence (DNA): TGTGCCAGTAGACCGGTGGGGCAGGGCACCAGCGTCTCTGGGGCCAACGTCCTGACTTTC.

The rearrangement links TRBV7-3 to TRBJ2-2; maybe TRBD2 (6 bases). In germline, CDR1 is SGHTA, CDR2 FQGTGA. The CDR3 is 16 residues long. V lost 0 bases and J 0 bases, leaving 8 bases between the germline ends. The DNA of the CDR3 is TGTGCCAGCAGCTTAACGCGGGGAACGAACACCGGGGAGCTGTTTTTT. Translation: CASSLTRGTNTGELFF. The full variable domain, completed using reference TRBV7-3 and TRBJ2-2, is GAGVSQTPSNKVTEKGKYVELRCDPISGHTALYWYRQSLGQGPEFLIYFQGTGAADDSGLPNDRFFAVRPEGSVSTLKIQRTERGDSAVYLCASSLTRGTNTGELFFGEGSRLTVL.

The V gene is TRBV24-1, the J gene TRBJ1-2; TRBD1 agrees at 9 bases. CDR3 length equals 16 residues. Per germline, CDR1 KGHDR and CDR2 SFDVKD. After removal of 4 bases from V and 7 bases from J, the junction contained 12 bases not matched to a gene. CDR3 in amino acids: CATSETGQGMGGGYTF. As DNA, the CDR3 is TGTGCCACCAGTGAGACGGGACAGGGCATGGGGGGTGGCTACACCTTC.